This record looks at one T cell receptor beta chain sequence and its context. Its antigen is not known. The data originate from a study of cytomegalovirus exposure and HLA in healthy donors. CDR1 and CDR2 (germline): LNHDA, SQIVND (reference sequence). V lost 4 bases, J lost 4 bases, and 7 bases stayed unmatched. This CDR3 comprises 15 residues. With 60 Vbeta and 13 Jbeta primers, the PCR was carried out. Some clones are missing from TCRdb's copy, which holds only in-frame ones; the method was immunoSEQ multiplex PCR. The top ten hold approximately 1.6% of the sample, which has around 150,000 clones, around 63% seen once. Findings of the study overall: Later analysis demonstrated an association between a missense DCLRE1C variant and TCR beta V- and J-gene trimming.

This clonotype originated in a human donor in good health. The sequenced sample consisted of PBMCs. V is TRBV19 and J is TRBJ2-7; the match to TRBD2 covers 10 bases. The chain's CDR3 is CASSTGLAASYEQYF. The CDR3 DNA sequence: TGTGCCAGTAGTACCGGACTAGCGGCATCTTACGAGCAGTACTTC. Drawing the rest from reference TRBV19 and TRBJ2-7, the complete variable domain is DGGITQSPKYLFRKEGQNVTLSCEQNLNHDAMYWYRQDPGQGLRLIYYSQIVNDFQKGDIAEGYSVSREKKESFPLTVTSAQKNPTAFYLCASSTGLAASYEQYFGPGTRLTVT.